Sequencing of this TCR beta chain was carried out in a study of cytomegalovirus exposure and HLA in healthy donors. There are a few counts of this clone. Amplification used 60 Vbeta primers and 13 Jbeta primers. Profiled with immunoSEQ multiplex PCR; TCRdb holds only in-frame clones, not every one. The top ten clones hold approximately 3.4% of a sample with around 150,000 clones, 76% of them seen once. V lost 5 bases, J lost 2 bases, and 11 bases stayed unmatched. This CDR3 is built from 16 residues. Per the germline V gene, CDR1 is SGHDT and CDR2 is YYEEEE. The sequence was collected from a man aged 35 to 55 in good health and CMV-seronegative. This chain connects TRBV5-6 to TRBJ2-7, with 9 nucleotides matching TRBD1. Sample: PBMCs. The CDR3 coding sequence is TGTGCCAGCAGTGGACCGGGACAGGGTTTCGCCTACGAGCAGTACTTC. This gives the protein CASSGPGQGFAYEQYF.